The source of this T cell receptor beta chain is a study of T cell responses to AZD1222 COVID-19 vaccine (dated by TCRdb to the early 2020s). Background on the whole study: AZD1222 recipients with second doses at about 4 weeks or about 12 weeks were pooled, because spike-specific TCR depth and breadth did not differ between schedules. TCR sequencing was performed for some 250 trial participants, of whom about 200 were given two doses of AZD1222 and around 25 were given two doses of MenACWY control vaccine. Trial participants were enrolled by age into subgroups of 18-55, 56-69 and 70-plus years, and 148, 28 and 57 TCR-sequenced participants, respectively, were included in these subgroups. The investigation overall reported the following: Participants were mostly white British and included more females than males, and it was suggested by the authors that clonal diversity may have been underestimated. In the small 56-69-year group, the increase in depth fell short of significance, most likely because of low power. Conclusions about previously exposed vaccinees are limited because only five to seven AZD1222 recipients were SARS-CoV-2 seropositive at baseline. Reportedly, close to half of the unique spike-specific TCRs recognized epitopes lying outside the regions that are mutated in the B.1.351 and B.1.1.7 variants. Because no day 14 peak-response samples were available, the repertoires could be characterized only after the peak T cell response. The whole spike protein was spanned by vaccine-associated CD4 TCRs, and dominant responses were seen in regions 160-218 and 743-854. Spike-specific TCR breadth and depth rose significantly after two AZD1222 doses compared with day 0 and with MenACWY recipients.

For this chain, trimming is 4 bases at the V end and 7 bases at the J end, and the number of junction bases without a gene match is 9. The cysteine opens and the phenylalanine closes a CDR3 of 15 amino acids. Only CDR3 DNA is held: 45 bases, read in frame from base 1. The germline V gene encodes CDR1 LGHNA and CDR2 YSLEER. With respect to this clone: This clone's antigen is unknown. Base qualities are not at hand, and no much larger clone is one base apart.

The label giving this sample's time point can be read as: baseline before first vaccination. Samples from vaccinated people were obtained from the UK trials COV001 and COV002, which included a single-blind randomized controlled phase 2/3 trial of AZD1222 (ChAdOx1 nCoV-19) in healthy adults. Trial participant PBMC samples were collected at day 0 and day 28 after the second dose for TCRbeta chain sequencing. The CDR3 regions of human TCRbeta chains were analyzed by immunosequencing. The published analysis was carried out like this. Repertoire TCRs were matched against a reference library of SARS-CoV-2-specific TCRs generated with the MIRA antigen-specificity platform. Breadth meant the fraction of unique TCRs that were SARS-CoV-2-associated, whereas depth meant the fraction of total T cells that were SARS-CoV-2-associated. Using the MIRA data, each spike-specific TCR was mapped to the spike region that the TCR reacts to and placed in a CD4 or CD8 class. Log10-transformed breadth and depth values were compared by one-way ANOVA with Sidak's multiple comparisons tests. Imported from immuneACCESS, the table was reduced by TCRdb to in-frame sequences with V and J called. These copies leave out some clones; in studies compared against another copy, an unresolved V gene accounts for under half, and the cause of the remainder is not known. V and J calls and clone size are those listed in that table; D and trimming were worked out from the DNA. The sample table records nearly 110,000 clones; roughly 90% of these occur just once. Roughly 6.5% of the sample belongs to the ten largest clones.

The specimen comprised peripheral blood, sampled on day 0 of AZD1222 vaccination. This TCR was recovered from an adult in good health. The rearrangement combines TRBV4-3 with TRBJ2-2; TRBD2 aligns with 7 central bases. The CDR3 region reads CASSLRAGRGGELFF. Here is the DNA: TGCGCCAGCAGCCTTCGAGCGGGAAGGGGCGGGGAGCTGTTTTTT.